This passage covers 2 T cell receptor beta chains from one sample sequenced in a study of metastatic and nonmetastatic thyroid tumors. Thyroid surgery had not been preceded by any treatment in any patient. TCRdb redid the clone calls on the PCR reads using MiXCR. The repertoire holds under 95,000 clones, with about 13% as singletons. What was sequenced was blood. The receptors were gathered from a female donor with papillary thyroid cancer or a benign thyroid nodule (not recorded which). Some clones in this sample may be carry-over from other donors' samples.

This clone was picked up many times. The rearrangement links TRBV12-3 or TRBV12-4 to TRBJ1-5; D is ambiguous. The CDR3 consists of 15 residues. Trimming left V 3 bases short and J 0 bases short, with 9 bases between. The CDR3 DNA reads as TGTGCCAGCAGTTTTTCTCCTTATAGCAATCAGCCCCAGCATTTT. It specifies CASSFSPYSNQPQHF.

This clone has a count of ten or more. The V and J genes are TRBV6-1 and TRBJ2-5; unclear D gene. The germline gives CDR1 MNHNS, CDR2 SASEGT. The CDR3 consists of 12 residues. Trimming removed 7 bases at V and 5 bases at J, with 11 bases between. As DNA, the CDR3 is TGTGCCAGCACCCCCGCTGAGGAGACCCAGTACTTC. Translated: CASTPAEETQYF.